This T cell receptor (beta chain) was recovered during a study of blood T cells in healthy people across ages (dated by TCRdb to the mid-2010s). About the full investigation: Template switching captured roughly one uniquely barcoded TCR beta cDNA molecule per two T cells in model experiments. Age-related changes in TCR beta repertoire diversity were measured in the study by deep sequencing normalized with unique cDNA molecular identifiers. Four age groups were formed from the donors: young (average 16 years), middle-aged (more than 35), aged (under 70) and long-lived (around 80). To avoid experimental bias, donors of different ages were randomly spread across the sequencing lanes. The study analyzed two additional independent replicas of 1 million unique cDNA reads from the same blood draw for two donors, one aged 18 to 29 and one aged 80 or older. What the research found in general, with its limitations: Since profiling was done on bulk unsorted PBMCs, naive and antigen-experienced compartments could not be conclusively compared. Estimates of total diversity from one million sequenced T cells were regarded as lower bounds and underestimates. Compared with the aged group, the long-lived group had more naive CD4+ T cells, fewer expanded clones and increased TCR diversity, suggesting age selection. As age increased, observed TCR beta diversity per million T cells dropped in a roughly linear way, and a significant reduction was already evident by age 40. Because donor CMV infection status was unknown, age-related changes in expanded clonotypes were potentially confounded. A strong correlation was found between observed TCR beta diversity and the percentage of naive T cells measured by flow cytometry.

The library was obtained by 5' RACE. The sequencer listed for this sample is Illumina HiSeq 2500. A second PCR of roughly 7 to 12 cycles was performed with a sample-barcoded 5' primer and a J-beta primer mix. Each TCR beta cDNA molecule received a unique molecular identifier from a template-switch 5' adaptor carrying 12 random nucleotides. Each sample yielded at least 2.5 million CDR3-containing paired-end reads. The Mint cDNA synthesis kit, primed by a TRBC-specific oligonucleotide, was used to synthesize first-strand cDNA from all RNA. Following uracil-DNA glycosylase treatment, all cDNA underwent a first 18-cycle PCR with the universal primers M1SS and BC2_uni_R. Per the original workflow: Normalization of each sample was performed by random selection of 1 million high-quality reads, each carrying a distinct molecular identifier. Instead of being binned into consensus sequences, reads that shared molecular identifiers were thrown out. MiTCR, set to a Q25 quality threshold and the strictest error-elimination algorithm, was used for CDR3 identification, clonotype clustering and error correction. A nonparametric unseen species model with Euler transformation was used to estimate lower-bound total TCR beta diversity. TCRdb reanalyzed the raw reads on its own, using fastp at Q25 for trimming and MiXCR for clone calling, and kept in-frame beta chains. Entries are consolidated by CDR3 protein sequence, retaining the most common genes and DNA. None of the V and J calls come from the authors' own analysis; TCRdb made them. Present in this sample are 1.5 million to 2 million distinct CDR3 sequences, 40% to 55% of which were seen just once. Together, the top ten hold approximately 2.1% of the sample.

Turning to this clonotype: Its cognate antigen has yet to be identified. Base qualities are not recorded, but no much larger clone differs from it by a single base.

The donors were roughly 38 Caucasian individuals from Russia, aged 6 to 90 years, who were systemically healthy. About 10 milliliters of peripheral blood were collected from each donor into EDTA-treated Vacutainer tubes. Ficoll-Paque density-gradient centrifugation was used to isolate PBMCs, with at least 7 million per sample. Trizol reagent was used to extract total RNA from PBMCs, with at least 5.5 micrograms per sample. The percentages of naive CD45RAhigh/CD27high T cells were determined by flow cytometry on a PBMC aliquot from every donor. The CDR3 has 11 amino acids, counting the end cysteine and phenylalanine. The CDR3 DNA has 33 bases and is translated from base 1. CDR1 is given as DFQATT and CDR2 as SNEGSKA, both from the germline V gene (reference sequence).

The sequenced sample consisted of blood. This receptor was identified in a woman aged 40 to 55 in good health. The chain is made from TRBV20-1 and TRBJ2-7, with the D gene too uncertain to name. The CDR3 has the sequence CRARKGYEQYF. The DNA reads as follows: TGCAGGGCACGAAAGGGTTACGAGCAGTACTTC.